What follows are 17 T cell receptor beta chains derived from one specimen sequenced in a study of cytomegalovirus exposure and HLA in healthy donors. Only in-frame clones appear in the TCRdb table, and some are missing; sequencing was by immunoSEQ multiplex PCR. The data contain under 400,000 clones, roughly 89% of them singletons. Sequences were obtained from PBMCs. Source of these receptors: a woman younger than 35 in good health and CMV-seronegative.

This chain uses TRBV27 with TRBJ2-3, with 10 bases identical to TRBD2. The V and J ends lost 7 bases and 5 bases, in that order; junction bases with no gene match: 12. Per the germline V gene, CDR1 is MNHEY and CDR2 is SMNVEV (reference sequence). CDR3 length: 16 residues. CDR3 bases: TGTGCCAGCATAACTTTCGAGCGGGAGGGGGAAGATACGCAGTATTTT. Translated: CASITFEREGEDTQYF.

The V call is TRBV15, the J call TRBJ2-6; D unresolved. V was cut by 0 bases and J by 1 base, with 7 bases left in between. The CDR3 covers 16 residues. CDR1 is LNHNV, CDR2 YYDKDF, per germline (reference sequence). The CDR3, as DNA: TGTGCCACCAGCAGAGATACAGCATCTGGGGCCAACGTCCTGACTTTC. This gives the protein CATSRDTASGANVLTF.

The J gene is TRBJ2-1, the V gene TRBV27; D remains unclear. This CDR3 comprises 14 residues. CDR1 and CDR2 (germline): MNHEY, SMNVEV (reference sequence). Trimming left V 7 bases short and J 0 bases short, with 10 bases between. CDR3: CASKERTSYNEQFF. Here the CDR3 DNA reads TGTGCCAGCAAGGAGCGAACCTCCTACAATGAGCAGTTCTTC.

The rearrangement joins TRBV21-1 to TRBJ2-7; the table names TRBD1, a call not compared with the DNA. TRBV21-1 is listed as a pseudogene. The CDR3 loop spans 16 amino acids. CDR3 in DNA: TGTGCCAGCAGCAGGGGTCGGACAGGGGTCTCCTACGAGCAGTACTTC. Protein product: CASSRGRTGVSYEQYF.

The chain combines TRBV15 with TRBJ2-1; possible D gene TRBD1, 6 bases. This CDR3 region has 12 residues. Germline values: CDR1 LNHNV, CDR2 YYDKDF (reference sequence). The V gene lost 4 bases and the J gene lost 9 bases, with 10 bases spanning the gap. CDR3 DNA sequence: TGTGCCACCAGCAACAGGGTTGGTGAGCAGTTCTTC. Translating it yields CATSNRVGEQFF. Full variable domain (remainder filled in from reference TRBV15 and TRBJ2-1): DAMVIQNPRYQVTQFGKPVTLSCSQTLNHNVMYWYQQKSSQAPKLLFHYYDKDFNNEADTPDNFQSRRPNTSFCFLDIRSPGLGDTAMYLCATSNRVGEQFFGPGTRLTVL.

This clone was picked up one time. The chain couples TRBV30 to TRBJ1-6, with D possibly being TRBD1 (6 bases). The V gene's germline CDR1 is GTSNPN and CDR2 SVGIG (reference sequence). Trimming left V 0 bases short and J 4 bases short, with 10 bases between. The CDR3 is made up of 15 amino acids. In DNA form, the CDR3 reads TGTGCCTGGAGTGTTAGGACAGTTTATAATTCACCCCTCCACTTT. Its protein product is CAWSVRTVYNSPLHF.

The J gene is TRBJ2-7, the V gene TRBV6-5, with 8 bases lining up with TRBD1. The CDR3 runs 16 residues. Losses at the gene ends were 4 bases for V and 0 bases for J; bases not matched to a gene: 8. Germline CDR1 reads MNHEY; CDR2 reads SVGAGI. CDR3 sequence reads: CASSSIPGQASYEQYF. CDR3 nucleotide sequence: TGTGCCAGCAGTTCGATTCCGGGACAGGCCTCCTACGAGCAGTACTTC.

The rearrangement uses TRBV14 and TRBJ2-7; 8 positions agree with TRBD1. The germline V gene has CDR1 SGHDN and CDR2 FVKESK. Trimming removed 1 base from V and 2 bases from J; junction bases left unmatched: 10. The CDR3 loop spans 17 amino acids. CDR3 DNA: TGTGCCAGCAGCCAAGGGACAGGGAGCGCGTTCGCCTACGAGCAGTACTTC. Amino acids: CASSQGTGSAFAYEQYF. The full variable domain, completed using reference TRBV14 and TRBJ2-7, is EAGVTQFPSHSVIEKGQTVTLRCDPISGHDNLYWYRRVMGKEIKFLLHFVKESKQDESGMPNNRFLAERTGGTYSTLKVQPAELEDSGVYFCASSQGTGSAFAYEQYFGPGTRLTVT.

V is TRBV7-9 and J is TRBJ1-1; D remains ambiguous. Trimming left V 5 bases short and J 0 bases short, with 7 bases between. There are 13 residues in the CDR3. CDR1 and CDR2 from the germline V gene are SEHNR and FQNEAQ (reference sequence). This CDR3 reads CASSTTLNTEAFF. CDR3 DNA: TGTGCCAGCAGCACAACCCTGAACACTGAAGCTTTCTTT.

CDR3 DNA sequence: TGTGCCAGCAGTGAGGGGGACACTAGCAATCAGCCCCAGCATTTT. This gives the protein CASSEGDTSNQPQHF. The V call is TRBV6-1, the J call TRBJ1-5; tentative D call: TRBD1 (6 bases). The CDR3 contains 15 residues. V lost 3 bases and J 0 bases, leaving 9 bases between the germline ends. Germline V gene lookup returns CDR1 MNHNS and CDR2 SASEGT.

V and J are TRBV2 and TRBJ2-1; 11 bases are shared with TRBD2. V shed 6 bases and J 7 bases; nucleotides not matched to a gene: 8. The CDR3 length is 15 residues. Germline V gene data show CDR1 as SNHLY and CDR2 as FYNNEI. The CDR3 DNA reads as TGTGCCAGCAGGTTCATAGCGGGGGGGCCGAATGAGCAGTTCTTC. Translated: CASRFIAGGPNEQFF.

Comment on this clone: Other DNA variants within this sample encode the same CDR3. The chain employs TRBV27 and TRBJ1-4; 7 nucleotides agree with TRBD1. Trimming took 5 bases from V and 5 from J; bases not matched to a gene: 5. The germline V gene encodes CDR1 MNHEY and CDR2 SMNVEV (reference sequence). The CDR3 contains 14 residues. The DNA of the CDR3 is TGTGCCAGCAGTCTAACAGGGGCCAATGAAAAACTGTTTTTT. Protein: CASSLTGANEKLFF. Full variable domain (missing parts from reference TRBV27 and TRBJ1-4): EAQVTQNPRYLITVTGKKLTVTCSQNMNHEYMSWYRQDPGLGLRQIYYSMNVEVTDKGDVPEGYKVSRKEKRNFPLILESPSPNQTSLYFCASSLTGANEKLFFGSGTQLSVL.

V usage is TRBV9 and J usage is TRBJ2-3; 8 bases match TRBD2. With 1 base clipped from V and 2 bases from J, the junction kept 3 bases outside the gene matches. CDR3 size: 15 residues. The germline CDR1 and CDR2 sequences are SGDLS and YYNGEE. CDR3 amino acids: CASSVSGRTTDTQYF. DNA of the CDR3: TGTGCCAGCAGCGTAAGCGGGAGAACCACAGATACGCAGTATTTT.

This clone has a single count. The CDR3 protein is CASSALGSGGNEQFF. The CDR3 DNA follows: TGTGCCAGCAGTGCTTTGGGCTCCGGGGGCAATGAGCAGTTCTTC. The chain recombines TRBV6-1 with TRBJ2-1, with D possibly TRBD2 on 6 matching bases. CDR3 length: 15 residues. CDR1 is MNHNS, CDR2 SASEGT, per germline. Trimming shortened V by 4 bases and J by 6 bases, and 16 bases separated the two germline ends.

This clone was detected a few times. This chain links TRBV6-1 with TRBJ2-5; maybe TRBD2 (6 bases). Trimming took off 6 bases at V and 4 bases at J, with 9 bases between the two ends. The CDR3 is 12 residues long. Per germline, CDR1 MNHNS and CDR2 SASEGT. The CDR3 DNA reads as TGTGCCAGCAGAAGGAGGGGAGAGACCCAGTACTTC. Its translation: CASRRRGETQYF.

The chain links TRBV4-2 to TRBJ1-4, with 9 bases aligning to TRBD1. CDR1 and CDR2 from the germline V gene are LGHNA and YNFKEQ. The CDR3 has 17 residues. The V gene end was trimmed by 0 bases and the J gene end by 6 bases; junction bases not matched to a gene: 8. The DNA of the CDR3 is TGTGCCAGCAGCCAAGAAGGTTGGGACAGGGAGTATGAAAAACTGTTTTTT. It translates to CASSQEGWDREYEKLFF.

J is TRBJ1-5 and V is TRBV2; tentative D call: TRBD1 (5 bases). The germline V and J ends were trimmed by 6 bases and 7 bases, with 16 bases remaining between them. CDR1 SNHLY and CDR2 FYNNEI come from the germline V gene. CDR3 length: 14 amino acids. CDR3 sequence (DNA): TGTGCCAGCAGAGGTGACAGTAAAAGGCAGCCCCAGCATTTT. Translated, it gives CASRGDSKRQPQHF.